This TCR beta chain appears in the sequencing data of a study of blood T cells in healthy people across ages. The study's findings and limits: Relative to aged donors, long-lived donors carried more naive CD4+ cells and displayed higher diversity.

There are a few counts of this clonotype. What it recognizes is unknown. Sample-barcoded 5' priming and a J-beta primer mix drove a second PCR of about 6 to 12 cycles. TCRdb independently ran MiXCR on the 5' RACE reads; one entry per CDR3 protein. The sample lists 600,000 to 800,000 distinct CDR3 sequences, roughly 20% occurring once. Germline values: CDR1 LGHNT, CDR2 FRNRAP. J lost 8 bases, V lost 7 bases, and 13 bases had no gene match. The CDR3 is made up of 15 amino acids. The authors isolated at least 6.5 million PBMCs per sample. This TCR came from a man in his 70s in good health. Source material: blood. V and J are TRBV12-5 and TRBJ2-4; 8 bases align to TRBD1. CDR3 region: CASATGQENGDIQYF. The CDR3 bases are TGTGCTAGTGCCACGGGACAGGAAAATGGGGACATTCAGTACTTC.